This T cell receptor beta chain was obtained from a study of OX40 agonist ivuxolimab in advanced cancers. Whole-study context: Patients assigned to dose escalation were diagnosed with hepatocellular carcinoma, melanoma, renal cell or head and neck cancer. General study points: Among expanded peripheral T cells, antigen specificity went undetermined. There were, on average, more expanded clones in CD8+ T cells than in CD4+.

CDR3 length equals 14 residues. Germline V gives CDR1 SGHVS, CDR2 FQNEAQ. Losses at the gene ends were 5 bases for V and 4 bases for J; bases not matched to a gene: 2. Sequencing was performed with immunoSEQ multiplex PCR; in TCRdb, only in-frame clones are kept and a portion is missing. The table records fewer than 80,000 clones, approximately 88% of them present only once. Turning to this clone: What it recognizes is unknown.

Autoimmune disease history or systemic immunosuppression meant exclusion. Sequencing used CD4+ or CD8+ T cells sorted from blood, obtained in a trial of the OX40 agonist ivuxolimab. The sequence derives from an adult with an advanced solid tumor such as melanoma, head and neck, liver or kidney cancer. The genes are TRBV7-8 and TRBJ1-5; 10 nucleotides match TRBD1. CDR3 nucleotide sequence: TGTGCCAGCAGCCGGGGACAGGGGAATCAGCCCCAGCATTTT. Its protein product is CASSRGQGNQPQHF.